Shown below are 15 T cell receptor beta chains from a single sample sequenced in a study of response to subunit inactivated influenza vaccine. TCRdb itself ran the RT-PCR reads through MiXCR, one entry per CDR3 protein. In the table there are under 800,000 distinct CDR3 sequences, about 14% of which are singletons. This specimen was PBMCs from blood, taken around two weeks before vaccination. These receptors all come from a man aged 50 or older who received an inactivated influenza vaccine.

This sequence joins TRBV2 and TRBJ2-1, with 10 bases matching TRBD2. Germline values: CDR1 SNHLY, CDR2 FYNNEI. The CDR3 length is 16 residues. V gave up 5 bases and J gave up 1 base; unmatched junction bases: 5. CDR3 region: CASSPLAGGSYNEQFF. The CDR3 DNA sequence: TGTGCCAGCAGTCCCTTAGCGGGAGGTTCCTACAATGAGCAGTTCTTC. The complete variable domain, with remaining parts taken from reference TRBV2 and TRBJ2-1, reads EPEVTQTPSHQVTQMGQEVILRCVPISNHLYFYWYRQILGQKVEFLVSFYNNEISEKSEIFDDQFSVERPDGSNFTLKIRSTKLEDSAMYFCASSPLAGGSYNEQFFGPGTRLTVL.

This clonotype showed up just a few times. The chain has TRBV5-1 and TRBJ2-5; D gene ambiguous. Germline assignment: CDR1 SGHRS and CDR2 YFSETQ. CDR3 size: 16 residues. Trimming shortened V by 1 base and J by 5 bases, and 18 bases separated the two germline ends. The CDR3 DNA reads as TGCGCCAGCAGCTTGTCTGACACCTCTGCATACGAGACCCAGTACTTC. It specifies CASSLSDTSAYETQYF.

Comment on this clonotype: A read error may be the cause here, since a much bigger clone is one base away. The genes are TRBV15 and TRBJ2-3; 10 nucleotides match TRBD1. Germline loops: CDR1 LNHNV, CDR2 YYDKDF (reference sequence). The CDR3 is 16 amino acids. DNA of the CDR3: TGTACCACCAGCAGACGAGGACAGGGGGGAGCAGATACGCAGTATTTT. Protein product: CTTSRRGQGGADTQYF.

The chain uses TRBV30 and TRBJ2-1; D call uncertain. V gave up 0 bases and J gave up 8 bases, with 8 bases separating them. The CDR3 loop spans 12 amino acids. Germline V lookup: CDR1 GTSNPN, CDR2 SVGIG (reference sequence). CDR3 residues: CAWSVLADEQFF. The CDR3 DNA reads as TGTGCCTGGAGTGTATTGGCCGATGAGCAGTTCTTC. Combining the CDR3 with reference TRBV30 and TRBJ2-1 gives the whole variable domain SQTIHQWPATLVQPVGSPLSLECTVEGTSNPNLYWYRQAAGRGLQLLFYSVGIGQISSEVPQNLSASRPQDRQFILSSKKLLLSDSGFYLCAWSVLADEQFFGPGTRLTVL.

The gene calls are TRBV11-2 and TRBJ2-7; D is possibly TRBD2 (5 bases). The CDR3 length is 14 residues. V was cut by 1 base and J by 5 bases, with 12 bases left in between. The germline gives CDR1 SGHAT, CDR2 FQNNGV. CDR3 sequence reads: CASSLGGIWDEQYF. For the CDR3, the DNA is TGTGCCAGCAGCTTAGGAGGGATTTGGGACGAGCAGTACTTC. Variable domain in full (rest from reference TRBV11-2 and TRBJ2-7): EAGVAQSPRYKIIEKRQSVAFWCNPISGHATLYWYQQILGQGPKLLIQFQNNGVVDDSQLPKDRFSAERLKGVDSTLKIQPAKLEDSAVYLCASSLGGIWDEQYFGPGTRLTVT.

This clonotype appeared a few times. This chain connects TRBV20-1 to TRBJ2-7; 8 bases match TRBD1. CDR3 length: 17 residues. Germline V gene lookup returns CDR1 DFQATT and CDR2 SNEGSKA (reference sequence). J lost 2 bases, V lost 3 bases, and 15 bases had no gene match. In DNA, the CDR3 is TGCAGTGCTAGTTTTCCGGTGGACAGGGAGGAGACCTACGAGCAGTACTTC. It translates to CSASFPVDREETYEQYF.

This clonotype was recorded a few times. The chain has TRBV12-3 or TRBV12-4 and TRBJ2-1; 10 bases are a match to TRBD2. Unmatched junction bases numbered 10, after V lost 6 bases and J lost 5 bases. The CDR3 totals 16 residues. CDR3 protein: CASRLSGGAFHNEQFF. Here the CDR3 DNA reads TGTGCCAGCAGATTGAGCGGGGGGGCCTTCCACAATGAGCAGTTCTTC.

This clonotype turned up a few times. The rearrangement uses TRBV9 and TRBJ2-1; D unclear. The germline V and J ends were trimmed by 5 bases and 6 bases, with 15 bases remaining between them. The V gene's germline CDR1 is SGDLS and CDR2 YYNGEE. This CDR3 spans 14 amino acids. CDR3 sequence: CASSRMIAGNEQFF. The CDR3 bases are TGTGCCAGCAGTCGGATGATTGCAGGCAATGAGCAGTTCTTC.

The rearrangement joins TRBV20-1 to TRBJ2-2, with 9 bases that match TRBD2. Germline CDR1 and CDR2: DFQATT and SNEGSKA (reference sequence). Losses at the gene ends were 0 bases for V and 6 bases for J; bases not matched to a gene: 5. The CDR3 is 15 amino acids. CDR3 residues: CSARDLRGGPGELFF. CDR3 nucleotide sequence: TGCAGTGCTAGAGATTTGCGGGGGGGCCCCGGGGAGCTGTTTTTT.

This clonotype appeared a few times. The gene calls are TRBV10-2 and TRBJ1-5; D gene uncertain. Trimming cost V 2 bases and J 7 bases, with 6 bases left between them. The CDR3 contains 12 residues. Germline CDR1 WSHSY, CDR2 SAAADI. DNA for the CDR3: TGCGCCAGCAGTGAGGGCTGGCAGCCCCAGCATTTT. It encodes CASSEGWQPQHF.

The genes are TRBV20-1 and TRBJ2-1; 14 bases match TRBD2. After removal of 4 bases from V and 7 bases from J, the junction contained 3 bases not matched to a gene. The CDR3 extends over 14 amino acids. Germline CDR1 DFQATT, CDR2 SNEGSKA (reference sequence). CDR3 in amino acids: CSAMGLAGVNEQFF. The CDR3 DNA is TGCAGTGCTATGGGACTAGCGGGGGTGAATGAGCAGTTCTTC.

This clonotype was observed a handful of times. This chain connects TRBV28 to TRBJ1-4; D gene uncertain. The CDR3 consists of 13 residues. The V end was cut by 5 bases, the J end by 3 bases, with 7 bases between. In germline, CDR1 is MDHEN, CDR2 SYDVKM. CDR3: CASSPGANEKLFF. In nucleotides, the CDR3 is TGTGCCAGCAGTCCCGGGGCTAATGAAAAACTGTTTTTT.

This chain links TRBV5-1 with TRBJ2-1; D perhaps matches TRBD1 (6 bases). CDR3 size: 14 residues. Germline lookup yields CDR1 SGHRS and CDR2 YFSETQ. V gave up 4 bases and J gave up 8 bases, with 16 bases separating them. The CDR3 here is CASSQGLQGDEQFF. CDR3 coding DNA: TGCGCCAGCAGCCAAGGTCTACAGGGTGATGAGCAGTTCTTC.

The V gene is TRBV7-2, the J gene TRBJ2-5, with TRBD2 matching 11 bases. The germline gives CDR1 SGHTA, CDR2 FQGNSA. This CDR3 has 16 amino acids. Trimming removed 4 bases from V and 4 bases from J; junction bases left unmatched: 8. In DNA, the CDR3 is TGTGCCAGCAGCTCTAGGAGACTAGCGGGAATAGAGACCCAGTACTTC. It is translated as CASSSRRLAGIETQYF.

The chain uses TRBV5-6 and TRBJ2-5; 9 bases agree with TRBD2. Trimming took 1 base from V and 2 from J; bases not matched to a gene: 9. CDR1 is SGHDT, CDR2 YYEEEE, per germline. This CDR3 is 17 amino acids long. The CDR3 loop is CASSLTSGPGGQETQYF. CDR3 in DNA: TGTGCCAGCAGCTTGACTAGCGGGCCAGGAGGTCAAGAGACCCAGTACTTC. Filled out from reference TRBV5-6 and TRBJ2-5, the complete variable domain reads DAGVTQSPTHLIKTRGQQVTLRCSPKSGHDTVSWYQQALGQGPQFIFQYYEEEERQRGNFPDRFSGHQFPNYSSELNVNALLLGDSALYLCASSLTSGPGGQETQYFGPGTRLLVL.